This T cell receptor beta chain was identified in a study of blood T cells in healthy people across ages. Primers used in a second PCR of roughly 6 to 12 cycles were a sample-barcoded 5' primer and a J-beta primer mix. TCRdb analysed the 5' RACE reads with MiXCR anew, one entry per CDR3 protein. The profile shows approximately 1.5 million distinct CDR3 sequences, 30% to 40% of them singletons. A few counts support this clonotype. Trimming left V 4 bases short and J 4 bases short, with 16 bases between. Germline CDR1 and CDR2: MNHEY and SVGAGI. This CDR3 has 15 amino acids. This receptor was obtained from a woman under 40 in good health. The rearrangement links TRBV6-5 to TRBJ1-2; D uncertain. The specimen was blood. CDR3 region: CASSFHSPGSYGYTF. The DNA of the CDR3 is TGTGCCAGCAGTTTCCATAGTCCCGGCTCCTATGGCTACACCTTC.